This TCR beta chain appears in the sequencing data of a study of PD-1 blockade in classical Hodgkin lymphoma. The overall study: Patients were administered nivolumab (3 mg/kg intravenously) every 2 weeks.

Documented time point: cycle 4 day 1 (C4D1), after 6 weeks of nivolumab. All patients relapsed after autologous stem cell transplantation, and brentuximab vedotin exposure varied. Reported best responses ranged across complete response, partial response or progressive disease. This table comes from immunoSEQ multiplex PCR, and its TCRdb copy is limited to in-frame clones, with some not included. This repertoire shows around 60,000 clones, approximately 92% found once; its top ten account for around 8%. The starting material was peripheral blood mononuclear cells (PBMCs), obtained before the fourth cycle of nivolumab. The TCR was taken from a human donor with classical Hodgkin lymphoma.

The CDR3 spells CASSLVGGGLTDTQYF. For the CDR3, the DNA is TGTGCCAGCAGTTTAGTTGGTGGAGGACTCACAGATACGCAGTATTTT. The chain uses TRBV27 and TRBJ2-3; the D gene is possibly TRBD2 (5 bases). V was shortened by 2 bases and J by 2 bases, with 14 bases between the two germline ends. The germline CDR1 and CDR2 sequences are MNHEY and SMNVEV (reference sequence). The CDR3 runs 16 residues.